These 19 T cell receptor beta chains share one sample of origin, sequenced in a study of T cells in Graves' hyperthyroidism and ophthalmopathy. Amplification of TCR beta CDR3 regions was performed using RNA transcripts as template. First-round RT-PCR with HTBI primers amplified the TCR CDR3 region. MiXCR, run by TCRdb on the multiplex PCR reads, gives a single entry per CDR3 protein. The sample yields 400,000 to 550,000 distinct CDR3 sequences, 13% to 15% seen once. Sequencing input: blood. The receptors were sampled from a woman aged 18 to 35 with Graves' hyperthyroidism.

This clonotype was recorded a few times. The chain employs TRBV19 and TRBJ2-5; 10 positions agree with TRBD2. Germline CDR1 LNHDA, CDR2 SQIVND (reference sequence). V lost 5 bases and J lost 4; bases outside the gene matches: 4. The CDR3 extends over 14 amino acids. The CDR3 DNA follows: TGTGCCAGTAGTTCACTAGCGGGATCAGAGACCCAGTACTTC. It translates to CASSSLAGSETQYF.

The chain is built from TRBV5-1 and TRBJ2-1, with 14 bases fitting TRBD2. From germline, CDR1 is SGHRS and CDR2 YFSETQ. The length of the CDR3 is 17 residues. The V and J ends lost 3 bases and 7 bases, in that order; junction bases with no gene match: 9. DNA of the CDR3: TGCGCCAGCAGCTGGACTAGCGGGGGGCAGTTTGGGAATGAGCAGTTCTTC. Residues: CASSWTSGGQFGNEQFF.

The chain joins TRBV28 to TRBJ1-1, with no clear D. The germline gives CDR1 MDHEN, CDR2 SYDVKM. V dropped 7 bases and J dropped 0 bases, with 9 bases sitting between them. The CDR3 is made up of 13 amino acids. The CDR3 loop is CASTLIMNTEAFF. DNA of the CDR3: TGTGCCAGCACCCTTATCATGAACACTGAAGCTTTCTTT.

This clonotype has at least ten counts. The chain combines TRBV20-1 with TRBJ2-1; the match to TRBD2 covers 7 bases. This CDR3 has 14 residues. Germline values: CDR1 DFQATT, CDR2 SNEGSKA (reference sequence). With V trimmed by 3 bases and J by 6 bases, 8 bases remained unmatched. The CDR3 reads CSASFGLVTNEQFF. DNA for the CDR3: TGCAGTGCTAGTTTCGGACTAGTGACCAATGAGCAGTTCTTC.

In its sample, this clonotype was seen a few times. The V call is TRBV7-9, the J call TRBJ2-1; D not certain. With 2 bases removed from V and 6 bases from J, the gap between germline ends came to 14 bases. Germline-derived CDR1 and CDR2 are SEHNR and FQNEAQ (reference sequence). This CDR3 spans 15 amino acids. CDR3: CASSLLESVGNEQFF. CDR3 sequence (DNA): TGTGCCAGCAGCTTACTGGAGAGTGTGGGCAATGAGCAGTTCTTC.

In its sample, this clonotype was seen many times. The J gene is TRBJ2-5, the V gene TRBV27; TRBD1 might be the D (6 bases). V lost 1 base and J lost 1, with 10 bases in between. Germline lookup yields CDR1 MNHEY and CDR2 SMNVEV (reference sequence). The CDR3 consists of 15 residues. CDR3 loop: CASSLWAGVQETQYF. As DNA, the CDR3 is TGTGCCAGCAGTTTATGGGCAGGGGTCCAAGAGACCCAGTACTTC.

This clonotype was counted between two and nine times. Its ends do not fully match the called genes, so a read error is possible. This chain connects TRBV18 to TRBJ1-3, with unresolved D. This CDR3 is built from 13 residues. Germline values: CDR1 KGHSH, CDR2 LQKENI. The CDR3 DNA is TGTGCCAGCTCACCAAACAGCAGAAACACCACATATTTT. Translation gives CASSPNSRNTTYF.

With respect to this clonotype: This could be a read error, since a much larger clone is one nucleotide away. V gene TRBV7-2 combines with J gene TRBJ1-2; 8 nucleotides line up with TRBD1. The J segment lost 7 bases and the V segment lost 5 bases, leaving 9 bases of the junction unmatched. This CDR3 is 14 amino acids long. The germline CDR1 and CDR2 sequences are SGHTA and FQGNSA. The CDR3 protein is CASSPMTGVCGYTF. The CDR3 DNA follows: TGTGCCAGCAGCCCTATGACAGGGGTCTGTGGCTACACCTTC.

This chain connects TRBV12-3 or TRBV12-4 to TRBJ2-3; the D gene is possibly TRBD2 (6 bases). Trimming shortened V by 5 bases and J by 5 bases, and 14 bases separated the two germline ends. CDR3 length: 14 amino acids. The CDR3 protein is CASSRDSRVDTQYF. Written as DNA, the CDR3 is TGTGCCAGCAGTCGGGACTCAAGGGTAGATACGCAGTATTTT.

The sample holds a few counts of this clonotype. This chain uses TRBV5-1 with TRBJ2-5, with 7 bases identical to TRBD1. The CDR3 is 16 residues long. Germline V gives CDR1 SGHRS, CDR2 YFSETQ. Trimming removed 1 base from V and 5 bases from J; junction bases left unmatched: 11. The CDR3 spells CASSLPRDSNRETQYF. In nucleotides, the CDR3 is TGCGCCAGCAGCTTGCCCCGGGACAGTAATCGGGAGACCCAGTACTTC.

The genes are TRBV19 and TRBJ2-3; TRBD1 matches 7 bases. Trimming at V came to 1 base and at J to 6 bases, leaving 4 bases not matched to a gene. This CDR3 is 14 amino acids long. Germline V gene data show CDR1 as LNHDA and CDR2 as SQIVND (reference sequence). CDR3: CASSIGQGVDTQYF. For the CDR3, the DNA is TGTGCCAGTAGTATAGGGCAGGGGGTTGATACGCAGTATTTT. The full variable domain, with the rest looked up from reference TRBV19 and TRBJ2-3, is DGGITQSPKYLFRKEGQNVTLSCEQNLNHDAMYWYRQDPGQGLRLIYYSQIVNDFQKGDIAEGYSVSREKKESFPLTVTSAQKNPTAFYLCASSIGQGVDTQYFGPGTRLTVL.

On this clonotype itself: Possible read error: a much larger clone is one base away. This rearrangement joins TRBV30 to TRBJ1-1; D is uncertain. Germline CDR1 is GTSNPN and CDR2 is SVGIG (reference sequence). This CDR3 is built from 13 residues. The CDR3 sequence: CAWSVGSNTEACF. DNA for the CDR3: TGTGCCTGGAGTGTAGGGTCCAACACTGAAGCTTGCTTT.

The V and J genes are TRBV12-5 and TRBJ2-2; TRBD1 is a possible D gene (5 bases). Trimming cost V 3 bases and J 7 bases, with 21 bases left between them. The CDR3 loop spans 17 amino acids. The germline CDR1 and CDR2 sequences are LGHNT and FRNRAP. The CDR3 reads CASGFTLRQGEIGELFF. Here the CDR3 DNA reads TGTGCTAGTGGTTTCACGCTGAGGCAGGGTGAGATCGGGGAGCTGTTTTTT.

The V gene is TRBV6-1, the J gene TRBJ1-2, with D maybe TRBD1 (5 bases). Germline V gene lookup returns CDR1 MNHNS and CDR2 SASEGT. Trimming shortened V by 2 bases and J by 0 bases, and 10 bases separated the two germline ends. There are 15 residues in the CDR3. As DNA, the CDR3 is TGTGCCAGCAGTGAACAGGGATTAGCTAACTATGGCTACACCTTC. This sequence encodes CASSEQGLANYGYTF.

This clonotype was recorded at least ten times. The J gene is TRBJ1-2, the V gene TRBV29-1; no reliable D call. The CDR3 runs to 14 residues. Per the germline V gene, CDR1 is SQVTM and CDR2 is ANQGSEA. V shed 2 bases and J shed 4 bases, with 14 bases lying between them. The CDR3 here is CSVESRTRLYGYTF. As DNA, the CDR3 is TGCAGCGTTGAATCCAGGACGCGCCTCTATGGCTACACCTTC. The complete variable domain, with remaining parts taken from reference TRBV29-1 and TRBJ1-2, reads SAVISQKPSRDICQRGTSLTIQCQVDSQVTMMFWYRQQPGQSLTLIATANQGSEATYESGFVIDKFPISRPNLTFSTLTVSNMSPEDSSIYLCSVESRTRLYGYTFGSGTRLTVV.

The V gene is TRBV7-9, the J gene TRBJ2-3; D is undetermined. Germline V gives CDR1 SEHNR, CDR2 FQNEAQ (reference sequence). V was pared by 3 bases and J by 0 bases, with 10 bases between. The CDR3 covers 15 residues. The CDR3 is CASSLGKSSTDTQYF. The CDR3 nucleotides are TGTGCCAGCAGCTTGGGGAAATCTAGCACAGATACGCAGTATTTT.

The V call is TRBV7-9, the J call TRBJ2-5; TRBD2 matches at 9 bases. This CDR3 contains 16 residues. The V segment lost 6 bases and the J segment 3 bases; nucleotides outside the gene matches: 11. The germline V gene has CDR1 SEHNR and CDR2 FQNEAQ (reference sequence). The CDR3, as DNA: TGTGCCAGCAGTCCCCTAGCGGGATTGTTAAAAGAGACCCAGTACTTC. Translated, it gives CASSPLAGLLKETQYF.

This clonotype was recorded at least ten times. V and J are TRBV12-3 or TRBV12-4 and TRBJ2-3, with D possibly matching TRBD2 (6 bases). This CDR3 comprises 15 residues. Trimming removed 3 bases from V and 2 bases from J, with 12 bases in between. The CDR3 region has the DNA TGTGCCAGCAGTTTGGGGACTCAATACACAGATACGCAGTATTTT. Encoded protein: CASSLGTQYTDTQYF.

About this clonotype: This could be a read error, since a much larger clone is one nucleotide away. The J gene is TRBJ1-5, the V gene TRBV24-1; D is unresolved. Germline CDR1 reads KGHDR; CDR2 reads SFDVKD. V gave up 8 bases and J gave up 9 bases, with 19 bases separating them. CDR3 length: 14 amino acids. The CDR3 region has the DNA TGTGCCACCACTCAAAGGACTGATGGATGGCCCCAGCATTTT. Protein product: CATTQRTDGWPQHF.